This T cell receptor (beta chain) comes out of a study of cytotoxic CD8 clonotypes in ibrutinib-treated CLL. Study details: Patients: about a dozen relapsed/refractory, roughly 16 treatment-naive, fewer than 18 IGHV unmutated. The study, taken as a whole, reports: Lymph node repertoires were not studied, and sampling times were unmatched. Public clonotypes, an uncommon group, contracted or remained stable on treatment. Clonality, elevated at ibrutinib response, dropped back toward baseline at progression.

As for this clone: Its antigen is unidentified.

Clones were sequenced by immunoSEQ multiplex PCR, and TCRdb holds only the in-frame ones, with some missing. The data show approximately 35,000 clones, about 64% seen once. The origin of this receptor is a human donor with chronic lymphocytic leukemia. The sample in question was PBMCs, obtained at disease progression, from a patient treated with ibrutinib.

CDR3 DNA sequence: TGTGCCAGCTCACCAACGAGCGGGGGGGATACGCAGTATTTT. It encodes CASSPTSGGDTQYF. The rearrangement joins TRBV18 to TRBJ2-3; 9 bases align to TRBD2. The CDR3 is 14 residues long. Looked up from germline, CDR1 is KGHSH and CDR2 is LQKENI. The ends lost 2 bases at V and 6 bases at J; junction bases unmatched: 3.